The T cell receptor (beta chain) described here comes from a study of CD4+ T cells in melanoma. Germline CDR1 and CDR2: SGHRS and YFSETQ. V shed 5 bases and J shed 1 base, with 9 bases lying between them. The CDR3 loop spans 13 amino acids. Method: immunoSEQ multiplex PCR; TCRdb's copy keeps in-frame clones and lacks some. This table holds some 13,000 clones, about three quarters found once. Study findings and constraints: A reported correlation linked neoantigen-specific CD4+ T cells to CD8+, macrophage and B cell function.

Turning to this clone: The antigen is unknown.

Specimen: cells from a culture (not recorded whether cultured in vitro). The chain carries TRBV5-1 and TRBJ1-1; D might be TRBD1 (5 bases). The receptor comes from a human donor with melanoma. CDR3: CASRRQQNTEAFF. In DNA form, the CDR3 reads TGCGCCAGCAGACGACAGCAGAACACTGAAGCTTTCTTT. The full variable domain, rest sourced from reference TRBV5-1 and TRBJ1-1, is KAGVTQTPRYLIKTRGQQVTLSCSPISGHRSVSWYQQTPGQGLQFLFEYFSETQRNKGNFPGRFSGRQFSNSRSEMNVSTLELGDSALYLCASRRQQNTEAFFGQGTRLTVV.